This T cell receptor (gamma chain) derives from a study of Vδ1+ human thymocytes. Findings and limits, study-wide: Roughly 22% of thymic delta-chain sequences were Vdelta2, with few Vdelta3, unlike blood Vdelta1+ controls. In the thymus, TRG and TRD repertoires looked highly polyclonal with Gaussian CDR3 lengths.

The CDR3 length is 14 residues. V shed 1 base and J 12 bases; nucleotides not matched to a gene: 15. Per germline, CDR1 VENAVY and CDR2 YDSYNSRV. To note about this clone: Its antigen is currently unknown.

The template was reverse-transcribed extracted RNA. Multiplex PCR used pooled V-gene forward primers and a constant-region reverse primer to amplify CDR3s. TCRdb ran CATT on the multiplex PCR reads. Of around 30,000 gamma-chain clones detected, about 18% appear once; the ten largest clones hold 1.8%. This TCR came from a boy under two years old who had congenital heart surgery. Source material: Vdelta1+ gamma-delta thymocytes from the thymus. As to subset: FACS-sorted CD3+ TCRalphabeta- TCRVdelta1+ TCRVdelta2- thymocytes. The chain couples TRGV8 to TRGJ1 or TRGJ2. The chain's CDR3 is CATWDSPPFSGKLF. CDR3 nucleotides: TGTGCCACCTGGGATAGCCCCCCTTTTTCTGGGAAACTCTTT.